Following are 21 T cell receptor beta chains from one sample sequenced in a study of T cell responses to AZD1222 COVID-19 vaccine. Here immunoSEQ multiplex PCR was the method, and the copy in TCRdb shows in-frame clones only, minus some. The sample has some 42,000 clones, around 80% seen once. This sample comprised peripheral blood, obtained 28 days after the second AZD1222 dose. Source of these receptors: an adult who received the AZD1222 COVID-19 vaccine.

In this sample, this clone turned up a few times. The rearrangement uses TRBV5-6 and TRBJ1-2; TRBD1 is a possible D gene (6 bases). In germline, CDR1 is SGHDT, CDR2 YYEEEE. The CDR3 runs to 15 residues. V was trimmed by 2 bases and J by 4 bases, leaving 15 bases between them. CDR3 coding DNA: TGTGCCAGCAGCTTACAGGGATTATCGAGCTATGGCTACACCTTC. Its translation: CASSLQGLSSYGYTF.

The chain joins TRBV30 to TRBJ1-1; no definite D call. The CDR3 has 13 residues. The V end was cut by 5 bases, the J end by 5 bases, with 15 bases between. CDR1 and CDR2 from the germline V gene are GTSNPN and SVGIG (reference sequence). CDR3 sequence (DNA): TGTGCCTGGGGGGTGGGGATGGGAACTGAAGCTTTCTTT. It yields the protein CAWGVGMGTEAFF.

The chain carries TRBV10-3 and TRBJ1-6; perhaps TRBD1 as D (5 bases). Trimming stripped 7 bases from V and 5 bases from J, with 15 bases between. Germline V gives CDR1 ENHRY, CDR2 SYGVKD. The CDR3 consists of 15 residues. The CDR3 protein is CAIKGGAANNSPLHF. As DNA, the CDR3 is TGTGCCATCAAGGGCGGGGCGGCGAATAATTCACCCCTCCACTTT.

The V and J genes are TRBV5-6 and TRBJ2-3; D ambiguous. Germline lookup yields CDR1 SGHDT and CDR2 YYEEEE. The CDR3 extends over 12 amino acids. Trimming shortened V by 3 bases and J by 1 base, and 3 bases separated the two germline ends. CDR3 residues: CASSSRTDTQYF. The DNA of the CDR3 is TGTGCCAGCAGCTCTCGCACAGATACGCAGTATTTT.

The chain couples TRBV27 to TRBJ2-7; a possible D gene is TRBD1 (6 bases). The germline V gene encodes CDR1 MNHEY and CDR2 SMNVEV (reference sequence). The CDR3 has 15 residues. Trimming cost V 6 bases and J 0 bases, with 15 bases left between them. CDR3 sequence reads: CASSLQGISSYEQYF. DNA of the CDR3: TGTGCCAGCAGCTTACAGGGTATAAGCTCCTACGAGCAGTACTTC.

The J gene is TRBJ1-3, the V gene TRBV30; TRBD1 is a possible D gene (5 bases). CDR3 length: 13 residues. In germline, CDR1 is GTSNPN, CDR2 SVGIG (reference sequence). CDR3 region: CAGVALDGNTIYF. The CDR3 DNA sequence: TGTGCAGGGGTGGCCCTAGACGGAAACACCATATATTTT.

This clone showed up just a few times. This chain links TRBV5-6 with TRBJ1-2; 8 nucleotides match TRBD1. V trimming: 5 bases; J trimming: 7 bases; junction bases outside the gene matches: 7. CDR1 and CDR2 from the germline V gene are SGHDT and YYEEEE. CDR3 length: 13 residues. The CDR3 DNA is TGTGCCAGCAGTTCAGGACAGGGAATTGGCTACACCTTC. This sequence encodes CASSSGQGIGYTF.

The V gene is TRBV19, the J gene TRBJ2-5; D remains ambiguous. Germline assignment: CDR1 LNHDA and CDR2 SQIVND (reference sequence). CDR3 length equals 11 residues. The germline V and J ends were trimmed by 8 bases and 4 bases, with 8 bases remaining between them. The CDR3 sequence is CASRWGETQYF. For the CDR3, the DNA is TGTGCCAGTCGCTGGGGAGAGACCCAGTACTTC.

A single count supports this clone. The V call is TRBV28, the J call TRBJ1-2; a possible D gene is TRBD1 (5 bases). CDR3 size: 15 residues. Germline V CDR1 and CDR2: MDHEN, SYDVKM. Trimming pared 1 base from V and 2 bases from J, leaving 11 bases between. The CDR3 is CASSLFTGLNYGYTF. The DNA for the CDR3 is TGTGCCAGCAGTTTATTTACAGGCTTGAACTATGGCTACACCTTC.

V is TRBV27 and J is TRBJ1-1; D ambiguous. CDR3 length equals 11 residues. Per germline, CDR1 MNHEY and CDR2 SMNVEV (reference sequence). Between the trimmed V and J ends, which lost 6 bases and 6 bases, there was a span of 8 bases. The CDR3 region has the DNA TGTGCCAGCAGATACCGTCCTGAAGCTTTCTTT. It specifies CASRYRPEAFF.

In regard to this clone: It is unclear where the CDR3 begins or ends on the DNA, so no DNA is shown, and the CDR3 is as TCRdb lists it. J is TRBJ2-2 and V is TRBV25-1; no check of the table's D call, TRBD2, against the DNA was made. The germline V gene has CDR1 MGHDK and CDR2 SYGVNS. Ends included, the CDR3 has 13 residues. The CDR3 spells CASSSSNTGELFF.

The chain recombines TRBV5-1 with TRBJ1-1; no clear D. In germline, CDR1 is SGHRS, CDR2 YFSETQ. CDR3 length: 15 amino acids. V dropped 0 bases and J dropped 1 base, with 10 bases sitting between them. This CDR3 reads CASSLERFQNTEAFF. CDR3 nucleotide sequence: TGCGCCAGCAGCTTGGAACGGTTCCAGAACACTGAAGCTTTCTTT.

DNA for the CDR3: TGTGCCAGCTTAGACAGCGGCACTGAAGCTTTCTTT. It codes for CASLDSGTEAFF. This chain links TRBV6-5 with TRBJ1-1; D is perhaps TRBD1 (5 bases). There are 12 residues in the CDR3. Trimming cost V 8 bases and J 4 bases, with 11 bases left between them. Per the germline V gene, CDR1 is MNHEY and CDR2 is SVGAGI.

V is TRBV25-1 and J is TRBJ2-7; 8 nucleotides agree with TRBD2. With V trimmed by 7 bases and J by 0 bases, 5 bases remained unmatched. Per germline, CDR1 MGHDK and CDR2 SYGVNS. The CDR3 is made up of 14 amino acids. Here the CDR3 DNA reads TGTGCCAGCATGCCCGGGAGGGCCTCCTACGAGCAGTACTTC. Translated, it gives CASMPGRASYEQYF.

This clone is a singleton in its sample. This CDR3 reads CASSPEGTGGLRAKNIQYF. CDR3 coding DNA: TGTGCCAGCAGTCCCGAGGGGACAGGGGGCTTACGGGCCAAAAACATTCAGTACTTC. The chain is built from TRBV27 and TRBJ2-4; 12 bases fit TRBD1. Germline V gene sequence: CDR1 MNHEY, CDR2 SMNVEV (reference sequence). V was clipped by 5 bases and J by 1 base; unmatched bases: 12. This CDR3 contains 19 residues.

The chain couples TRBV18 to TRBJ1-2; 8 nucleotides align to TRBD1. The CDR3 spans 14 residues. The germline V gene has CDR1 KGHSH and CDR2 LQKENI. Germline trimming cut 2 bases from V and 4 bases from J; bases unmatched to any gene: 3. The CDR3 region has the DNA TGTGCCAGCTCACCAGTAGGACAGGGCTATGGCTACACCTTC. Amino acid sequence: CASSPVGQGYGYTF.

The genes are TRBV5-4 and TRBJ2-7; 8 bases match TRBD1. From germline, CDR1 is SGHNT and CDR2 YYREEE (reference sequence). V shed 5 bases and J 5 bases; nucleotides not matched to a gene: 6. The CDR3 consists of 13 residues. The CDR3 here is CASRKDREHEQYF. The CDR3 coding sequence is TGTGCCAGCAGGAAGGACAGGGAACACGAGCAGTACTTC. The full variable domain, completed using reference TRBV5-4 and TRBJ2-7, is ETGVTQSPTHLIKTRGQQVTLRCSSQSGHNTVSWYQQALGQGPQFIFQYYREEENGRGNFPPRFSGLQFPNYSSELNVNALELDDSALYLCASRKDREHEQYFGPGTRLTVT.

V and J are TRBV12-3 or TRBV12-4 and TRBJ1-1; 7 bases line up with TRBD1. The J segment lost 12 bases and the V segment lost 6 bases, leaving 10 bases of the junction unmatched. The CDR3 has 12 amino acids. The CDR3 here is CASRRDSEGSFF. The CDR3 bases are TGTGCCAGCAGGCGGGACAGTGAGGGGTCTTTCTTT.

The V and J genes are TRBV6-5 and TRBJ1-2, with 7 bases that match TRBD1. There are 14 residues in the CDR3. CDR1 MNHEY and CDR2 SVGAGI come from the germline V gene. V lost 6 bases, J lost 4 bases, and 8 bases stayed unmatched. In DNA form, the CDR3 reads TGTGCCAGCAGGCCGATCGGGACAGTCTATGGCTACACCTTC. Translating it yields CASRPIGTVYGYTF.

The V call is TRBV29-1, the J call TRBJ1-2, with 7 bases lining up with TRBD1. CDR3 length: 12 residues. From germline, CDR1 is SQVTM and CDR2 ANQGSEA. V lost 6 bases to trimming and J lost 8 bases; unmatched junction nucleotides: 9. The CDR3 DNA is TGCAGCGTAGTTCAGGGGGGAAGAGGCTACACCTTC. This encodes CSVVQGGRGYTF.

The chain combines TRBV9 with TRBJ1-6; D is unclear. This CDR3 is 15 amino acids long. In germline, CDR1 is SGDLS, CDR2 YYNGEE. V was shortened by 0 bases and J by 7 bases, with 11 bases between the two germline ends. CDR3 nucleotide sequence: TGTGCCAGCAGCGTAGCGTCAGTAGGAAATTCACCCCTCCACTTT. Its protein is CASSVASVGNSPLHF.